This TCR beta chain was found in a study of immune reconstitution after stem cell transplant in scleroderma (dated by TCRdb to between 2016 and 2019). Libraries were prepared through RT-PCR. Sequenced on an Illumina MiSeq. The public reads were reanalyzed by TCRdb: fastp trimming at Q25, MiXCR alignment, in-frame beta chains only. Rows with a matching CDR3 protein are joined into one entry that keeps the most common DNA and genes. Across this sample there are 1,700 or so distinct CDR3 sequences, with over 11% seen only once. Nearly 25% of the sample rests with the top ten. Inclusive of the bounding cysteine and phenylalanine, the CDR3 is 13 residues long. The DNA shown is the 39-base CDR3, in frame from base 1. V trim: 4 bases; J trim: 5 bases; unmatched bases: 6. Looking up the germline V gene (reference sequence) yields CDR1 DFQATT and CDR2 SNEGSKA. This clonotype is classified as medium-sized (0.01 to 0.1%). This receptor's antigen is unknown. Per-nucleotide qualities are absent, and no much larger clonotype sits a single base away.

The V and J segments used are TRBV20-1 and TRBJ2-5; 8 central bases correspond to TRBD2. The sample was taken before or after autologous hematopoietic stem cell transplantation (not recorded which). The clonotype comes from a female donor with systemic sclerosis. The CDR3 reads as follows: CSATTTSVETQYF. The DNA sequence follows: TGCAGTGCTACCACGACTAGCGTGGAGACCCAGTACTTC.